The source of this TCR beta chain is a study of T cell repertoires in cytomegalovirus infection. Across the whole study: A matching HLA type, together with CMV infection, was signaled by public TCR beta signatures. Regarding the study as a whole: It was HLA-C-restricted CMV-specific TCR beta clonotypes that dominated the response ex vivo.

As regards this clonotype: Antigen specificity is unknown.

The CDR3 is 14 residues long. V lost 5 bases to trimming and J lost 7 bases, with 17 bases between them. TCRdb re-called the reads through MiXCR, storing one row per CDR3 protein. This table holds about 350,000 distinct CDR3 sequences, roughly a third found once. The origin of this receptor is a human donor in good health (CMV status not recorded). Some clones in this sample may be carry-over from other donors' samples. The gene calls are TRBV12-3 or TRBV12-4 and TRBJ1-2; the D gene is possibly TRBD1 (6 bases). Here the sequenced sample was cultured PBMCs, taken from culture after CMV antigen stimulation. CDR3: CASSQGQTRGGYTF. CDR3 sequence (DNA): TGTGCCAGCAGTCAGGGGCAGACGAGGGGTGGCTACACCTTC.